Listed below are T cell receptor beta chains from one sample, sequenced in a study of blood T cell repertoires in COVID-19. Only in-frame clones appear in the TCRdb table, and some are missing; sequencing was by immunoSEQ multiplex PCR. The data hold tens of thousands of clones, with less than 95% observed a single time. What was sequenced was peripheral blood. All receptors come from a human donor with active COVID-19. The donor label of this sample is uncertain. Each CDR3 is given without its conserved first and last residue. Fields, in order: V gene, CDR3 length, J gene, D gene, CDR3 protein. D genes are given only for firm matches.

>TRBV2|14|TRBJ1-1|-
ASSDFLRGVNTEAF
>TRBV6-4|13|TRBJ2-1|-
ASSEGTGAGNEQF
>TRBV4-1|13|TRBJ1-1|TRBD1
ASSHPDRRNTEAF
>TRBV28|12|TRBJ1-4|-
ASSLRGGEEKLF
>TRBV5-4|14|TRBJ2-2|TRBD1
ASSQGQGANTGELF
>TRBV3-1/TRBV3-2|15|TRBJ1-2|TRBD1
ASSQEGPGDRVYGYT
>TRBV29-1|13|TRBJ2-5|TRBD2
SVLGLAPTQETQY
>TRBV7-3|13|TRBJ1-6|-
ASSLGRGDNSPLH
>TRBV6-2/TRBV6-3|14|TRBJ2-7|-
ASSPGVGGPTYEQY
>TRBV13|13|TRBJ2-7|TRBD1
ASSPGTGDSYEQY
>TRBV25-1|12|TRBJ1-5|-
ASRSVGDNQPQH
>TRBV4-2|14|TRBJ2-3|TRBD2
ASSQVAAGGTDTQY
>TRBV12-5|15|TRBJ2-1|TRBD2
ASGKPERGPSGDEQF
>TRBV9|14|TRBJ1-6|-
ASSEGRDRVNSPLH
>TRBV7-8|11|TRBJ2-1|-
ASTQTRAGEQF
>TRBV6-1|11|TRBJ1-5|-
ASSDPGFQPQH
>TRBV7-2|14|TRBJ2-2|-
ASSPLRVWNTGELF
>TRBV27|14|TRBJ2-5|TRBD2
ASSLSSGGTKETQY
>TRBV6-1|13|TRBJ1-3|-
ASSEGTASGNTIY
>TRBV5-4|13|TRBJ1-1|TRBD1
ATERQDRMNTEAF
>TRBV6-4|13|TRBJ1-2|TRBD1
ASSAGQGALSGYT
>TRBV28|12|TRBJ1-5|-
ASNTGISNQPQH
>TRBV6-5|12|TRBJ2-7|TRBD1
ASKSQGSSYEQY